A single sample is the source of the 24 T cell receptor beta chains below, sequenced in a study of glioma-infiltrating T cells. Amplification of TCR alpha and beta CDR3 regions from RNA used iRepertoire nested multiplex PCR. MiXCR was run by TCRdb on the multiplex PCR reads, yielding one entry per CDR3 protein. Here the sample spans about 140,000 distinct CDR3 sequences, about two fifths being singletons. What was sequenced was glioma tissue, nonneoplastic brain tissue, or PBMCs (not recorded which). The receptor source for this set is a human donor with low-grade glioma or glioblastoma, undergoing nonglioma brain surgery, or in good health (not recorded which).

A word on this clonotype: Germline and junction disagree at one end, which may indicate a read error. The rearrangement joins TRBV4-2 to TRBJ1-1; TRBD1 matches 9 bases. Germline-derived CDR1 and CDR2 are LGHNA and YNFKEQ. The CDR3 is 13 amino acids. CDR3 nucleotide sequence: TGTGCCAGCCAAGGACAGGGGAGGACTGAAGCTCTCTTT. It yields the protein CASQGQGRTEALF.

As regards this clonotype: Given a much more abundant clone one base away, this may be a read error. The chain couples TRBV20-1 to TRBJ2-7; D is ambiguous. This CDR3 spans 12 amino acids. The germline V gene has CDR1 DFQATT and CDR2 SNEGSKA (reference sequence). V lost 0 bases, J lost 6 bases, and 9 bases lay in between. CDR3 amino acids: CSARDKGREQYF. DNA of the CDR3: TGCAGTGCTAGAGATAAGGGCCGCGAGCAGTACTTC.

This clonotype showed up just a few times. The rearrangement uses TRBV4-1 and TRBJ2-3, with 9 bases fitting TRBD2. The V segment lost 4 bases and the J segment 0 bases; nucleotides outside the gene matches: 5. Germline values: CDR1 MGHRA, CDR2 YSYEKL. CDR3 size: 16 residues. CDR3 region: CASSPRLAVSTDTQYF. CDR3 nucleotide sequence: TGCGCCAGCAGCCCACGACTAGCGGTTAGCACAGATACGCAGTATTTT.

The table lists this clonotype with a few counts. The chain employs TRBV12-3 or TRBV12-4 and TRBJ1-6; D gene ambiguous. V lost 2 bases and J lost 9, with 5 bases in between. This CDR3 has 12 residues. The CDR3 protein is CASSLNPSPLHF. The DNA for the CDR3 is TGTGCCAGCAGTTTAAACCCTTCACCCCTCCACTTT.

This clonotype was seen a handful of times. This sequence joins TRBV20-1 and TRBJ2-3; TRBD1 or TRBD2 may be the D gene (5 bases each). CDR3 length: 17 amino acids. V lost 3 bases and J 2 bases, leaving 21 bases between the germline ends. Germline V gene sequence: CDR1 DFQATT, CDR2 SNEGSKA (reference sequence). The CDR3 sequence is CSASGILGDHYTDTQYF. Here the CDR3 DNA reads TGCAGTGCTAGTGGTATCCTGGGGGACCATTACACAGATACGCAGTATTTT.

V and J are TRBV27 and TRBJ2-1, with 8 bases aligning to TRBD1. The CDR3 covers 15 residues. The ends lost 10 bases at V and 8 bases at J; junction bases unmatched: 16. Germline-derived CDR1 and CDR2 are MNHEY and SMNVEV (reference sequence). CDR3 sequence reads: CATERGAGGKYEQFF. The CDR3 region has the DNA TGTGCCACCGAGCGTGGGGCAGGGGGCAAGTATGAGCAGTTCTTC.

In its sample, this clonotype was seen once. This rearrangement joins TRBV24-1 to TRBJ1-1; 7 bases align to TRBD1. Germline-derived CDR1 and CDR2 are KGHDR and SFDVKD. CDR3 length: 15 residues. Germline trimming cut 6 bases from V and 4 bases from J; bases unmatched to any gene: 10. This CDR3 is CATSPSGQKFTEAFF. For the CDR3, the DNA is TGTGCCACCAGTCCTTCGGGACAGAAATTCACTGAAGCTTTCTTT.

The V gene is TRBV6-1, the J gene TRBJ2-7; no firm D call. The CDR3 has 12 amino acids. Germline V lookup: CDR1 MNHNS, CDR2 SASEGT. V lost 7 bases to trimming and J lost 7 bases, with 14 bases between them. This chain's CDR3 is CASISAAVEQYF. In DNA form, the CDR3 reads TGTGCCAGCATTTCGGCCGCAGTGGAGCAGTACTTC.

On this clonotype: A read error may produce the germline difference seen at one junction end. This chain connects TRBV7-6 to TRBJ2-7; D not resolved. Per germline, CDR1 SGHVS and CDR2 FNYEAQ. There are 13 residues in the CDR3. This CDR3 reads CARSRRPTNEQYF. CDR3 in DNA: TGTGCCCGCAGCCGAAGACCCACAAACGAGCAGTACTTC.

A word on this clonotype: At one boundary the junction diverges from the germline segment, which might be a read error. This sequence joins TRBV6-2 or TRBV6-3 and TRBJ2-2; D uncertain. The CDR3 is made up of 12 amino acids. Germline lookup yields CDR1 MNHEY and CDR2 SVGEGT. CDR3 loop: CASRDTTAELFF. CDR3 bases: TGTGCCAGCAGGGATACCACCGCGGAGCTGTTTTTT.

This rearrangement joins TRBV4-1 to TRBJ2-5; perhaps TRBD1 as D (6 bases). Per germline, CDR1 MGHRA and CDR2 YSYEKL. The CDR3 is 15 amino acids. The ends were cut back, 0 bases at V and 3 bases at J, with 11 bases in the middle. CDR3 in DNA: TGCGCCAGCAGCCAAGAAGGGGGAAAAGAAGAGACCCAGTACTTC. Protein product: CASSQEGGKEETQYF.

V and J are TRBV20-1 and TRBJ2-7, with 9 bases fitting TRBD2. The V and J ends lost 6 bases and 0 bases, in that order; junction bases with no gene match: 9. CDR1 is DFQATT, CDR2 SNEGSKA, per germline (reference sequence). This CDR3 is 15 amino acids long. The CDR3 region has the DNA TGCAGTGCCGTGGACCTAGCGGGGAGCTCCTACGAGCAGTACTTC. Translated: CSAVDLAGSSYEQYF.

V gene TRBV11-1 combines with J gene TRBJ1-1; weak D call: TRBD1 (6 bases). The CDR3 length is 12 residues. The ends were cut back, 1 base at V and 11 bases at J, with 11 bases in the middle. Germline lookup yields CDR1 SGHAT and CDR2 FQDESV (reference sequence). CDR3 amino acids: CASSLVQGGAFF. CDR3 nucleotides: TGTGCCAGCAGCTTAGTACAGGGAGGCGCTTTCTTT.

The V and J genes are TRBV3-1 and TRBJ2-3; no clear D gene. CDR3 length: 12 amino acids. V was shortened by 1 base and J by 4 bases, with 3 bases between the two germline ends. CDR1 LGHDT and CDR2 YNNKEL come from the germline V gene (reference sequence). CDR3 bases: TGTGCCAGCAGCCAAGTCTCAGATACGCAGTATTTT. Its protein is CASSQVSDTQYF.

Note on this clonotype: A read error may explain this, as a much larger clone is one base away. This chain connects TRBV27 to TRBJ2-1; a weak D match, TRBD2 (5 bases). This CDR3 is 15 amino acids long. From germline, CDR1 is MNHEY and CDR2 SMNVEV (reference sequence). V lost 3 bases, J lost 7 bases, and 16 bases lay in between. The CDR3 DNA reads TGTGCCAGCAGTTTGCTAGAGGGAGTAAAGAATGAGCAGTTCTTC. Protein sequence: CASSLLEGVKNEQFF.

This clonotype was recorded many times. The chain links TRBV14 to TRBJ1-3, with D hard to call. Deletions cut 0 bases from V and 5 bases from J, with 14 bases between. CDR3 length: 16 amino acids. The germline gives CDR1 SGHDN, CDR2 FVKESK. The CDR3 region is CASSQDLGRGRNTIYF. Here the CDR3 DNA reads TGTGCCAGCAGCCAAGATCTGGGCAGAGGAAGAAACACCATATATTTT.

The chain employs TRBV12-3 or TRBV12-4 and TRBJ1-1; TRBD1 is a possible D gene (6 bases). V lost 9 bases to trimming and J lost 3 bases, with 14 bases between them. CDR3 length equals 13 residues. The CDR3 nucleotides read TGTGCCAGTACCAGACAGGCCTACACTGAAGCTTTCTTT. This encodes CASTRQAYTEAFF.

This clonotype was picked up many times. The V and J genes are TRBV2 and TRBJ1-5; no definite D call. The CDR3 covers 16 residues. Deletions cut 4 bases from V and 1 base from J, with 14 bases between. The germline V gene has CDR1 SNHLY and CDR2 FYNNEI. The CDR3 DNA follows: TGTGCCAGCAGTGCCGGACTCCCTGGGAGCAATCAGCCCCAGCATTTT. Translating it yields CASSAGLPGSNQPQHF.

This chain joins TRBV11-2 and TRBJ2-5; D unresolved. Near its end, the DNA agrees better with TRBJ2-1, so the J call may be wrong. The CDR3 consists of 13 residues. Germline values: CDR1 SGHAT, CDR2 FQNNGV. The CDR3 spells CASSLRALDEQFF. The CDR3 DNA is TGTGCCAGCAGCTTACGAGCCCTGGATGAGCAGTTCTTC.

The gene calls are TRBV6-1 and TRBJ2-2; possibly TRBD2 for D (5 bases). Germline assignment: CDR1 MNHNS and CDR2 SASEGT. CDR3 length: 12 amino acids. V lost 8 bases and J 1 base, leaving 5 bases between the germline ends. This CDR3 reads CASGGNTGELFF. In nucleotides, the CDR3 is TGTGCCAGCGGAGGGAACACCGGGGAGCTGTTTTTT.

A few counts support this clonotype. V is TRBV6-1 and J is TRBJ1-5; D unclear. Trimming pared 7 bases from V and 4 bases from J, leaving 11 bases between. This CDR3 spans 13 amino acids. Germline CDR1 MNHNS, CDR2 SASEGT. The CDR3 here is CASNFNSNQPQHF. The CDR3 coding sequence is TGTGCCAGCAACTTCAACTCTAATCAGCCCCAGCATTTT.

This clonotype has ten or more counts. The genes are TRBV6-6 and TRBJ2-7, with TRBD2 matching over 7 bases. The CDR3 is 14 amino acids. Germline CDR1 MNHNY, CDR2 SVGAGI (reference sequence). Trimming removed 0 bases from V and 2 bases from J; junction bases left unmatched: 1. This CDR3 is CASSYSGGPYEQYF. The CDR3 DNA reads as TGTGCCAGCAGTTACTCGGGAGGGCCCTACGAGCAGTACTTC.

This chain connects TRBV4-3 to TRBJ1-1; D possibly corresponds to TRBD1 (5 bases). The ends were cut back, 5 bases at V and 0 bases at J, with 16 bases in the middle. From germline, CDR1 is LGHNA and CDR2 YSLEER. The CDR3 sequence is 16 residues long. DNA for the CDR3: TGCGCCAGCAGCAAGTCCCTACAGGACATGAACACTGAAGCTTTCTTT. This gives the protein CASSKSLQDMNTEAFF.

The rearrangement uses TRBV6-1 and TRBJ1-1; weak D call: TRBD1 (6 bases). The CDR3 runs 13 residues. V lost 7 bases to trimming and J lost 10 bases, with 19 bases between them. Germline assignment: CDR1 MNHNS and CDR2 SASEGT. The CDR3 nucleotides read TGTGCCAGCACCATACTCGAAACAGGGCCAGCTTTCTTT. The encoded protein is CASTILETGPAFF.